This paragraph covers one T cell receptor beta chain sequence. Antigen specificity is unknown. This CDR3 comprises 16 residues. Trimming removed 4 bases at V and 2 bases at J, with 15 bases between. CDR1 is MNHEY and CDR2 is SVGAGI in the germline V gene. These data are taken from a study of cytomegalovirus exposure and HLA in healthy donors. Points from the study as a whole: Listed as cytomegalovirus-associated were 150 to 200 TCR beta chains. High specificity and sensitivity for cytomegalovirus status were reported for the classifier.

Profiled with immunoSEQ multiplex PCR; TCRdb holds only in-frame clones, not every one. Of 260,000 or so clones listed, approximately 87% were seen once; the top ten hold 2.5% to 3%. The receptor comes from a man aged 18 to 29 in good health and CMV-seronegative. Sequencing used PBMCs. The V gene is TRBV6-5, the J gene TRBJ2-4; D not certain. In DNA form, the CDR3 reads TGTGCCAGCAGTTCTAACGGGTTGATAACCAAAAACATTCAGTACTTC. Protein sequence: CASSSNGLITKNIQYF.